These T cell receptor beta chains were read from a single sample in a study of cytotoxic CD8 clonotypes in ibrutinib-treated CLL. Sequencing was performed with immunoSEQ multiplex PCR; in TCRdb, only in-frame clones are kept and a portion is missing. This table holds 130,000 or so clones, 70% to 80% found once. Sequences were derived from PBMCs, sampled after 12 months of ibrutinib treatment. All receptors derive from a human donor with chronic lymphocytic leukemia. The CDR3 runs from the conserved cysteine through the conserved F or W. A D gene is named only where the DNA matches it firmly. Not all rows give a size; the values are once, few, many and, for expanded clones, a class.

. TRBJ2-7 . TRBV30 TGTGCCTGGAGAACCGGGACCTACGAGCAGTACTTC CAWRTGTYEQYF
. TRBJ2-5 . TRBV14 TGTGCCAGCAGTACTACAGGGCCTGAGACCCAGTACTTC CASSTTGPETQYF
. TRBJ2-2 TRBD2 TRBV4-2 TGTGCCAGCAGCCAAGTACTCGCTCTAGCGGGAGTGGTTACCGGGGAGCTGTTTTTT CASSQVLALAGVVTGELFF
few TRBJ1-4 . TRBV10-3 TGTGCCATCAGTGCAGGGTACAGCACTAATGAAAAACTGTTTTTT CAISAGYSTNEKLFF
once TRBJ1-2 TRBD1 TRBV7-3 TGTGCCAGCAGCTTAGGGACAGCCGATGGCTACACCTTC CASSLGTADGYTF
. TRBJ2-3 . TRBV27 TGTGCCAGCAGTTTATACGCCCCCGGGACGCAGTATTTT CASSLYAPGTQYF
. TRBJ2-1 . TRBV25-1 TGTGCCAGCAGTGAATACGACTCCCTCTCCTACAATGAGCAGTTCTTC CASSEYDSLSYNEQFF
once TRBJ2-7 TRBD1 TRBV5-6 TGTGCCAGCAGCGGGACAGGGGGCGGCCTATTATTC CASSGTGGGLLF
. TRBJ1-4 TRBD1 TRBV28 TGTGCCAGCAGGCGGGACAGGGAATCGGGATTCGAAAAACTGTTTTTT CASRRDRESGFEKLFF
. TRBJ2-7 . TRBV7-2 TGTGCCAGCAGCCTCGGTGGGGCCCTTGAGCAGTACTTC CASSLGGALEQYF
. TRBJ2-1 TRBD1 TRBV5-1 TGCGCCAGCAGCAAAAGGACAGGGAGCTCCTACAATGAGCAGTTCTTC CASSKRTGSSYNEQFF
. TRBJ2-7 . TRBV7-2 TGTGCCAGCAGCCCTTTTGAGGGGTCCTACGAGCAGTACTTC CASSPFEGSYEQYF
. TRBJ2-3 . TRBV5-6 TGTGCCAGCAGCTTGCGAGCCGGACCCGGCACAGATACGCAGTATTTT CASSLRAGPGTDTQYF
. TRBJ2-3 TRBD2 TRBV14 TGTGCCAGCAGCCCGGCTAGCGGGGGGATCACAGATACGCAGTATTTT CASSPASGGITDTQYF
. TRBJ2-3 TRBD2 TRBV18 TGTGCCAGCCGGACTAGCGGGAGCACAGATACGCAGTATTTT CASRTSGSTDTQYF
. TRBJ2-7 . TRBV28 TGTGCCAGCAGAGGACGCCCGTTGAGCTCCTACGAGCAGTACTTC CASRGRPLSSYEQYF
once TRBJ2-1 . TRBV2 TGTGCCACTAAAGGTGGCAGCTCCTACAATGAGCAGTTCTTC CATKGGSSYNEQFF
few TRBJ2-2 . TRBV7-2 TGTGCCAGCAGCTTAGTTGGCCAGGCTGTGGGGGAGCTGTTTTTT CASSLVGQAVGELFF
many TRBJ1-5 . TRBV2 TGTGGGGGGGGCTCGCGCAATCAGCCCCAGCATTTT CGGGSRNQPQHF
. TRBJ1-4 . TRBV28 TGTGCCACCCAAGGGGGGGCTGATGAAAAACTGTTTTTT CATQGGADEKLFF
once TRBJ2-5 TRBD2 TRBV29-1 TGCAGCGTGGCTAGGACTAGCGAGTACCAAGAGACCCAGTACTTC CSVARTSEYQETQYF
. TRBJ1-3 TRBD1 TRBV7-6 TGTGCCAGCAGCTTAGCAGCAGGGGGAGGTGGAAACACCATATATTTT CASSLAAGGGGNTIYF